A single sample is the source of the 10 T cell receptor beta chains below, sequenced in a study of cytomegalovirus exposure and HLA in healthy donors. 13 Jbeta primers and 60 Vbeta primers were used for the PCR. Only in-frame clones appear in the TCRdb table, and some are missing; sequencing was by immunoSEQ multiplex PCR. The table includes under 200,000 clones, about 64% detected once. The material sequenced was PBMCs. The receptors stem from a man aged 50 to 59 in good health and CMV-seronegative.

The V and J genes are TRBV2 and TRBJ1-5; D unclear. V lost 8 bases, J lost 6 bases, and 8 bases lay in between. In germline, CDR1 is SNHLY, CDR2 FYNNEI. The CDR3 length is 11 residues. DNA of the CDR3: TGTGCCAGCGCGGCGGGTCAGCCCCAGCATTTT. Its protein is CASAAGQPQHF.

Here the CDR3 reads CASSRQDSPLHF. The CDR3, as DNA: TGTGCCAGCAGCCGACAAGATTCACCCCTCCACTTT. The V and J genes are TRBV5-4 and TRBJ1-6; D not resolved. Germline V gene lookup returns CDR1 SGHNT and CDR2 YYREEE (reference sequence). The CDR3 is 12 amino acids. The V end lost 4 bases, the J end lost 8 bases, and 7 bases lay between the germline ends.

V and J are TRBV21-1 and TRBJ1-1; TRBD1 reflects the table's D call only, with no check against the DNA. TRBV21-1 is described as a pseudogene. The CDR3 loop spans 14 amino acids. CDR3 protein: CASSAPRMTREAFF. The CDR3 DNA follows: TGTGCCAGCAGCGCCCCCAGGATGACCCGTGAAGCTTTCTTT.

The V gene is TRBV19, the J gene TRBJ1-6; D is unclear. Germline assignment: CDR1 LNHDA and CDR2 SQIVND (reference sequence). V gave up 3 bases and J gave up 8 bases, with 11 bases separating them. The CDR3 is 14 residues long. The CDR3 region is CASSISGNDSPLHF. The CDR3 nucleotides read TGTGCCAGTAGTATCTCGGGGAATGATTCACCCCTCCACTTT. Full variable domain (missing parts from reference TRBV19 and TRBJ1-6): DGGITQSPKYLFRKEGQNVTLSCEQNLNHDAMYWYRQDPGQGLRLIYYSQIVNDFQKGDIAEGYSVSREKKESFPLTVTSAQKNPTAFYLCASSISGNDSPLHFGNGTRLTVT.

The chain is built from TRBV5-1 and TRBJ2-5; the D gene is possibly TRBD2 (7 bases). Trimming took off 6 bases at V and 5 bases at J, with 14 bases between the two ends. The CDR3 consists of 13 residues. CDR1 is SGHRS and CDR2 is YFSETQ in the germline V gene. Here the CDR3 DNA reads TGCGCCAGCATGCCACAGGGAGGGGAGACCCAGTACTTC. Amino acids: CASMPQGGETQYF. Full variable domain (missing parts from reference TRBV5-1 and TRBJ2-5): KAGVTQTPRYLIKTRGQQVTLSCSPISGHRSVSWYQQTPGQGLQFLFEYFSETQRNKGNFPGRFSGRQFSNSRSEMNVSTLELGDSALYLCASMPQGGETQYFGPGTRLLVL.

The chain joins TRBV5-4 to TRBJ2-7, with TRBD1 identical over 10 bases. V shed 4 bases and J 4 bases; nucleotides not matched to a gene: 5. The CDR3 is 14 residues long. Germline V gene sequence: CDR1 SGHNT, CDR2 YYREEE (reference sequence). This CDR3 reads CASSIDRGLYEQYF. The CDR3 region has the DNA TGTGCCAGCAGCATTGACAGGGGGCTGTACGAGCAGTACTTC.

The CDR3 reads CATEDRGTNSPLHF. CDR3 nucleotides: TGTGCCACCGAAGACAGGGGAACTAATTCACCCCTCCACTTT. This chain uses TRBV15 with TRBJ1-6; 8 bases align to TRBD1. Unmatched junction bases numbered 6, after V lost 8 bases and J lost 6 bases. CDR3 length: 14 residues. Germline CDR1 is LNHNV and CDR2 is YYDKDF (reference sequence).

The V and J genes are TRBV2 and TRBJ2-7; 10 bases line up with TRBD1. Germline V gene lookup returns CDR1 SNHLY and CDR2 FYNNEI. The CDR3 totals 14 residues. Unmatched junction bases numbered 5, after V lost 6 bases and J lost 3 bases. The CDR3 region is CASSSGTGDYEQYF. In DNA, the CDR3 is TGTGCCAGCAGCTCCGGGACAGGGGACTACGAGCAGTACTTC. The full variable domain, rest sourced from reference TRBV2 and TRBJ2-7, is EPEVTQTPSHQVTQMGQEVILRCVPISNHLYFYWYRQILGQKVEFLVSFYNNEISEKSEIFDDQFSVERPDGSNFTLKIRSTKLEDSAMYFCASSSGTGDYEQYFGPGTRLTVT.

V and J are TRBV7-3 and TRBJ2-7, with D uncertain. Per germline, CDR1 SGHTA and CDR2 FQGTGA. CDR3 size: 13 residues. The V end lost 4 bases, the J end lost 0 bases, and 7 bases lay between the germline ends. Here the CDR3 reads CASSSQVSYEQYF. CDR3 bases: TGTGCCAGCAGCTCTCAGGTCTCCTACGAGCAGTACTTC.

This chain uses TRBV19 with TRBJ1-1; weak D call: TRBD1 (6 bases). Germline lookup yields CDR1 LNHDA and CDR2 SQIVND (reference sequence). The V gene lost 4 bases and the J gene lost 5 bases, with 11 bases spanning the gap. The CDR3 is 13 amino acids. The CDR3 sequence: CASSNREQTEAFF. DNA of the CDR3: TGTGCCAGTAGTAACAGGGAACAGACTGAAGCTTTCTTT.